This T cell receptor (beta chain) was sequenced in a study of cytomegalovirus exposure and HLA in healthy donors. Notes on the study in general: With DRB1 most and HLA-C fewest, TCR association rates differed between HLA loci in a later analysis.

Regarding this clone: Its antigen is undetermined.

Germline lookup yields CDR1 SGHVS and CDR2 FQNEAQ. Trimming shortened V by 2 bases and J by 0 bases, and 8 bases separated the two germline ends. CDR3 length: 15 residues. The PCR was carried out with 60 Vbeta primers and 13 Jbeta primers. TCRdb keeps only in-frame clones here, not all; method: immunoSEQ multiplex PCR. The sample shows 150,000 to 180,000 clones, about 74% of them seen only once. Sequences were obtained from PBMCs. The clonotype was recovered from a middle-aged woman in good health and CMV-seronegative. The chain joins TRBV7-8 to TRBJ1-5; D is ambiguous. The CDR3 spells CASSLQLYSNQPQHF. The DNA of the CDR3 is TGTGCCAGCAGCTTACAACTGTATAGCAATCAGCCCCAGCATTTT.